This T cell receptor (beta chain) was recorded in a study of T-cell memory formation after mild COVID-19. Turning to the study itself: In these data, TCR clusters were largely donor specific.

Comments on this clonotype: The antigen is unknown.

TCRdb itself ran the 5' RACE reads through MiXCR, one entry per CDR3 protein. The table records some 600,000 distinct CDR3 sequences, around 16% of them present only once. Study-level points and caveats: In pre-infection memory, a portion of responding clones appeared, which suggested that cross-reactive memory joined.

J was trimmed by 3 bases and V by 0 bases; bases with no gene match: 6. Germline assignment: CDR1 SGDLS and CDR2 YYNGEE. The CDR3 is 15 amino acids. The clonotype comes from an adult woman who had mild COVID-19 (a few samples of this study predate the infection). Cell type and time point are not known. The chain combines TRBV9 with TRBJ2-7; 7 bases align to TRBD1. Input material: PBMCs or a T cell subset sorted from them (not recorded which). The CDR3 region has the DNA TGTGCCAGCAGCGTAGGAAGGGACAGACTCTACGAGCAGTACTTC. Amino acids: CASSVGRDRLYEQYF.